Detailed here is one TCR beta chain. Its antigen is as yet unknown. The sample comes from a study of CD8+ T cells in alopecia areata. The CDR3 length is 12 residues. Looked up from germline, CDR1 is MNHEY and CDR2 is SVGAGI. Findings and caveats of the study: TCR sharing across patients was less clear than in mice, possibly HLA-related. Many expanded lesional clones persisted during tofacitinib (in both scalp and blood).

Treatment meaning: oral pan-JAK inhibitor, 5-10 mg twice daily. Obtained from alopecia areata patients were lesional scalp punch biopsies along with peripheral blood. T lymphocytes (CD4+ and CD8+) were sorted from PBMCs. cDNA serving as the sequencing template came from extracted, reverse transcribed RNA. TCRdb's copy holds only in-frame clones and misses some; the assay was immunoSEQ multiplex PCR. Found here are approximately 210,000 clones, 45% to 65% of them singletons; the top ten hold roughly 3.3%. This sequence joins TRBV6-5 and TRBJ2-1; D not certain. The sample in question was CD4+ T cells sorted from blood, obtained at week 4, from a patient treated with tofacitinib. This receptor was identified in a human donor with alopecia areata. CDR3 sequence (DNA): TGTGCTACAAAGAGCTCCTACAATGAGCAGTTCTTC. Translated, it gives CATKSSYNEQFF.